This TCR beta chain was observed in a study of Graves' ophthalmopathy and Graves' hyperthyroidism. Regarding the study as a whole: Blood samples also showed most expanded thyroid clonotypes exceeding 0.001 frequency.

Exclusion covered patients with other autoimmune diseases or uncontrolled infections (as well as pregnancy or lactation). Germline CDR1 and CDR2: DFQATT and SNEGSKA (reference sequence). The CDR3 runs 13 residues. Germline trimming cut 6 bases from V and 4 bases from J; bases unmatched to any gene: 5. This clonotype was detected only a few times. Its target is unknown. Amplification from RNA transcripts yielded the TCR beta CDR3 regions. In the first round, RT-PCR was carried out with HTBI primers, and a multiplex PCR formed the second round. MiXCR, run by TCRdb on the multiplex PCR reads, gives a single entry per CDR3 protein. This table has about 1.2 million distinct CDR3 sequences, about two fifths appearing once.

The receptor was derived from an adult man with Graves' hyperthyroidism. This chain connects TRBV20-1 to TRBJ1-4; the match to TRBD1 covers 7 bases. Sample: peripheral blood or thyroid tissue (not recorded which). CDR3: CSAADRDNEKLFF. DNA of the CDR3: TGCAGTGCGGCCGACAGGGATAATGAAAAACTGTTTTTT.